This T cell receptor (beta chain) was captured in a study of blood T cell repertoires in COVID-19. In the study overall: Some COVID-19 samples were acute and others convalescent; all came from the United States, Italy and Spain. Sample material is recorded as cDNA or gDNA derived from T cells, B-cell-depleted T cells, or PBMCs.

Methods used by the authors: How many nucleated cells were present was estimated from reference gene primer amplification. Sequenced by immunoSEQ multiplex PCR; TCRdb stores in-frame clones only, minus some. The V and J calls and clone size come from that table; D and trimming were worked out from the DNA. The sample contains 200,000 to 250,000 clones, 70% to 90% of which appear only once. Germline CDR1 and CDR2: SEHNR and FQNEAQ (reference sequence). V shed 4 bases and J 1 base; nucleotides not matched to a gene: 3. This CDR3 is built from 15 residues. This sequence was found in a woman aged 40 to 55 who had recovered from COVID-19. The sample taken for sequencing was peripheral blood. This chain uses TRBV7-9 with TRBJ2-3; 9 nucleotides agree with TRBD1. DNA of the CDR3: TGTGCCAGCAGCTACTACAGGGGGCGCACAGATACGCAGTATTTT. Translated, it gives CASSYYRGRTDTQYF.